The 6 T cell receptor beta chains reported below all come from one sample, sequenced in a study of T-cell reconstitution after alpha-beta-depleted transplantation in children. Unique molecular identifiers tagged the TCRbeta library. TCRdb re-analysed the PCR reads in MiXCR, keeping a single row per CDR3 protein. The profile covers about 78,000 distinct CDR3 sequences, with 13% to 15% appearing a single time and 25% to 35% taken by the ten largest. The sequenced sample was PBMCs, mostly from graft donor cells, obtained 180 days after TCRalphabeta/CD19-depleted stem cell transplant. Receptor source: a male patient under 10 years old who had a stem cell transplant for acute lymphoblastic leukemia, so the T cells may come from the graft donor.

The rearrangement joins TRBV7-2 to TRBJ2-6; D ambiguous. CDR3 size: 14 residues. V gave up 5 bases and J gave up 4 bases, with 9 bases separating them. Germline assignment: CDR1 SGHTA and CDR2 FQGNSA. CDR3 sequence (DNA): TGTGCCAGCAGCCTATCGAGAGGGGCCAACGTCCTGACTTTC. Translation: CASSLSRGANVLTF.

The table lists this clonotype with a few counts. CDR3 loop: CASSASRTGVEAFF. CDR3 nucleotide sequence: TGTGCCAGCAGCGCCTCCCGGACAGGCGTTGAAGCTTTCTTT. The V gene is TRBV9, the J gene TRBJ1-1; 7 nucleotides agree with TRBD1. Germline V gene data show CDR1 as SGDLS and CDR2 as YYNGEE. The ends lost 3 bases at V and 7 bases at J; junction bases unmatched: 9. The CDR3 is 14 residues long.

The chain couples TRBV7-2 to TRBJ1-1; a possible D gene is TRBD1 (5 bases). Germline V lookup: CDR1 SGHTA, CDR2 FQGNSA. The CDR3 is 13 amino acids. With 1 base removed from V and 11 bases from J, the gap between germline ends came to 14 bases. DNA for the CDR3: TGTGCCAGCAGCTTAGTCCCTAGCAGGGAGGCTTTCTTT. It translates to CASSLVPSREAFF.

This clonotype has ten or more counts. This rearrangement joins TRBV7-6 to TRBJ2-7; no reliable D call. This CDR3 has 13 amino acids. Germline V gene data show CDR1 as SGHVS and CDR2 as FNYEAQ. The V gene lost 3 bases and the J gene lost 3 bases, with 9 bases spanning the gap. CDR3 in amino acids: CASSFGAFYEQYF. DNA of the CDR3: TGTGCCAGCAGCTTCGGTGCCTTCTACGAGCAGTACTTC.

In nucleotides, the CDR3 is TGTGCCAGCAGGGACTCATTTAACTATGGCTACACCTTC. Its translation is CASRDSFNYGYTF. The rearrangement uses TRBV9 and TRBJ1-2; D ambiguous. The germline CDR1 and CDR2 sequences are SGDLS and YYNGEE. This CDR3 is built from 13 residues. Trimming cost V 5 bases and J 1 base, with 9 bases left between them.

This chain links TRBV3-1 with TRBJ1-1, with TRBD1 matching over 8 bases. The V and J ends lost 8 bases and 5 bases, in that order; junction bases with no gene match: 4. The CDR3 runs to 12 residues. The germline V gene encodes CDR1 LGHDT and CDR2 YNNKEL (reference sequence). CDR3: CASGTGGTEAFF. The CDR3 nucleotides read TGTGCCAGCGGGACAGGCGGGACTGAAGCTTTCTTT.